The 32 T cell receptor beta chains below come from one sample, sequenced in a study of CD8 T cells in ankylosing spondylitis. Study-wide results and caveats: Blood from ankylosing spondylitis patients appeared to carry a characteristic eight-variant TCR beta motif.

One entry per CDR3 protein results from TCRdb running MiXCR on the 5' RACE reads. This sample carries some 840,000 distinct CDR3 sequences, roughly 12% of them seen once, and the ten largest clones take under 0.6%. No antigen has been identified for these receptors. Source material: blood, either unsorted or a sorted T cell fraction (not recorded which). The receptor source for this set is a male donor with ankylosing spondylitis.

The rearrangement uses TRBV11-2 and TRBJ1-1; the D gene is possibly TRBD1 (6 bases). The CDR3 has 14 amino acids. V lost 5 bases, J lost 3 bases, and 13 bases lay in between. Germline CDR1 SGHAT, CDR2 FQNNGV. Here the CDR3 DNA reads TGTGCCAGCAGCACCCGAGGGGGGTACACTGAAGCTTTCTTT. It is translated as CASSTRGGYTEAFF.

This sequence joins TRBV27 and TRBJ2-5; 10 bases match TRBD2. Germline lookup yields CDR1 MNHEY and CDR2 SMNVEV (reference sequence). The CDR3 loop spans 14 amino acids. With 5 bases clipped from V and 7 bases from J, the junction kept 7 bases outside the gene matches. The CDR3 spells CASSVSSGGGTQYF. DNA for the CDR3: TGTGCCAGCAGTGTCTCTAGCGGGGGAGGGACCCAGTACTTC.

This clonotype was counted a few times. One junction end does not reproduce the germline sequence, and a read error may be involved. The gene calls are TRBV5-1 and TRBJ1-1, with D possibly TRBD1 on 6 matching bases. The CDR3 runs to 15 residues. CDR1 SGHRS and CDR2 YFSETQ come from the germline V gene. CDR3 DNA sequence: TGCGCCAGCAACTTGGGGGCAGGGCTGAACACTGAAGCTTTCTTT. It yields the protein CASNLGAGLNTEAFF.

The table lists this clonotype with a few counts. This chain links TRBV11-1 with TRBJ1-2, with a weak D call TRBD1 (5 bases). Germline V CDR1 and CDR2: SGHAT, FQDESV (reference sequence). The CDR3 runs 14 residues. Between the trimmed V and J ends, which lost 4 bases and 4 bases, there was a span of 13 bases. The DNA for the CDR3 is TGTGCCAGCAGCTACGGGTGGGACGGCTATGGCTACACCTTC. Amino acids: CASSYGWDGYGYTF.

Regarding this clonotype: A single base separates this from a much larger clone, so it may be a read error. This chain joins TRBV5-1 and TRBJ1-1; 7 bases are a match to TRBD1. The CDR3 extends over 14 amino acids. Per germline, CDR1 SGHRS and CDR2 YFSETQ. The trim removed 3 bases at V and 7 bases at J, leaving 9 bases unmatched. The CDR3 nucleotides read TGCGCCAGCAGCTGGGACAGAGCTAACGATGAAGCTTTCTTT. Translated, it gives CASSWDRANDEAFF.

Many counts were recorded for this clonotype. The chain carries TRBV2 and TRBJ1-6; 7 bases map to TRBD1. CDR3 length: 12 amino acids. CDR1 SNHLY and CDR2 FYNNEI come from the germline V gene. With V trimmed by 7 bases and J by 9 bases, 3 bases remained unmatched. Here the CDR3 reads CASMAGGSPLHF. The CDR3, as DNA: TGTGCCAGCATGGCAGGGGGTTCACCCCTCCACTTT.

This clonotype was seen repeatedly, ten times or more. The chain's CDR3 is CSARSPGGTAEQYF. The CDR3 nucleotides are TGCAGTGCTAGATCTCCTGGTGGGACAGCCGAGCAGTACTTC. The rearrangement uses TRBV20-1 and TRBJ2-7, with 7 bases fitting TRBD1. This CDR3 spans 14 amino acids. The germline V gene encodes CDR1 DFQATT and CDR2 SNEGSKA (reference sequence). Germline trimming cut 2 bases from V and 6 bases from J; bases unmatched to any gene: 10.

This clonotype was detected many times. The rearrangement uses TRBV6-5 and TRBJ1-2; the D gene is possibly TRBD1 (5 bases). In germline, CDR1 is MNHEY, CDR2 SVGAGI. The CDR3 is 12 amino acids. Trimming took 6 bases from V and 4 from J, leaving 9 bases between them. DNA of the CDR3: TGTGCCAGCAGGGGGGTCGCCTATGGCTACACCTTC. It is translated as CASRGVAYGYTF.

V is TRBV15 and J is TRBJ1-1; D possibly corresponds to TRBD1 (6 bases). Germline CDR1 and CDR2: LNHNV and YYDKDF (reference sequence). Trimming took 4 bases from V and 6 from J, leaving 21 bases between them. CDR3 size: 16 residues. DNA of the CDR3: TGTGCCACCAGCAAAGGTACATGGGGGGGCGCGCCTGAAGCTTTCTTT. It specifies CATSKGTWGGAPEAFF.

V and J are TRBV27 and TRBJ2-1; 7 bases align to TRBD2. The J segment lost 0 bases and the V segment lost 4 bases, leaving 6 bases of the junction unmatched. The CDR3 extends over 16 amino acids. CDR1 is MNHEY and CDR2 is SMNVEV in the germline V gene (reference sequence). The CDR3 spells CASSSLSGASYNEQFF. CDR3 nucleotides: TGTGCCAGCAGTTCGTTGAGCGGGGCCTCCTACAATGAGCAGTTCTTC.

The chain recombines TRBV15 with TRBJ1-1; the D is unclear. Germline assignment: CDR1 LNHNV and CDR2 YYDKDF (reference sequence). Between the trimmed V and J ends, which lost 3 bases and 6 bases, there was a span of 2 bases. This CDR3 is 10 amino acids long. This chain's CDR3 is CATSSSEAFF. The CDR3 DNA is TGTGCCACCAGCAGTTCTGAAGCTTTCTTT.

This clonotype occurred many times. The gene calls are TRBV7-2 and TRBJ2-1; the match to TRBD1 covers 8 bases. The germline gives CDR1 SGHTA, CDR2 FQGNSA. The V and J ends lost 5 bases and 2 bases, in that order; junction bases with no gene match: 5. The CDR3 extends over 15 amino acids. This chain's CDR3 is CASSLSGGPYNEQFF. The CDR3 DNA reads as TGTGCCAGCAGCCTATCAGGGGGCCCCTACAATGAGCAGTTCTTC.

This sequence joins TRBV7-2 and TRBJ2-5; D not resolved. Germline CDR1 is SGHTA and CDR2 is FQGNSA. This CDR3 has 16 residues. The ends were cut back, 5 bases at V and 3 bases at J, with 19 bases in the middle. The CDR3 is CASSPFRVGPKETQYF. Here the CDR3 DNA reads TGTGCCAGCAGCCCCTTCCGAGTTGGCCCCAAAGAGACCCAGTACTTC.

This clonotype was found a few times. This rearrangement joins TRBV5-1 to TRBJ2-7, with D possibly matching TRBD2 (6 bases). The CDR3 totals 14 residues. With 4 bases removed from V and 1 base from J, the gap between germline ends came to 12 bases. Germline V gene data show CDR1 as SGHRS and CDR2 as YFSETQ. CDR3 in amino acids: CASSPSGWSYEQYF. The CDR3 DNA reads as TGCGCCAGCAGCCCCAGCGGGTGGTCCTACGAGCAGTACTTC.

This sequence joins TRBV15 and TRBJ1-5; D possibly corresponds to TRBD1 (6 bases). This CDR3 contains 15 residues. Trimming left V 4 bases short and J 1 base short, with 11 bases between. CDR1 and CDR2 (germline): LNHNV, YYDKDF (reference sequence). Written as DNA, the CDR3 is TGTGCCACCAGCACCCGGACAGTAAGCAATCAGCCCCAGCATTTT. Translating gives CATSTRTVSNQPQHF. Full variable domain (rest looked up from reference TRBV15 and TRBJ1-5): DAMVIQNPRYQVTQFGKPVTLSCSQTLNHNVMYWYQQKSSQAPKLLFHYYDKDFNNEADTPDNFQSRRPNTSFCFLDIRSPGLGDTAMYLCATSTRTVSNQPQHFGDGTRLSIL.

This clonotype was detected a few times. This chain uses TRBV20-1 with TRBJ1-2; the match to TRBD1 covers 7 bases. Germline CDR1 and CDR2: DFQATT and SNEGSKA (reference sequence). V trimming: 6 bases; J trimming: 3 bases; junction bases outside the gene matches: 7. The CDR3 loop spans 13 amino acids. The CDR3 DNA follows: TGCAGTGCGGAGGGGGCGGGCTACTATGGCTACACCTTC. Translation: CSAEGAGYYGYTF.

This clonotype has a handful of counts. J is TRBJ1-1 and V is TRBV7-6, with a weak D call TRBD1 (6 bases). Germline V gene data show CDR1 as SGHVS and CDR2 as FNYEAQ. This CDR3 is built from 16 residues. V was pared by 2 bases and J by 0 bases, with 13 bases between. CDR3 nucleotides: TGTGCCAGCAGCTTATCACAGGGTTGGATGAACACTGAAGCTTTCTTT. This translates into CASSLSQGWMNTEAFF.

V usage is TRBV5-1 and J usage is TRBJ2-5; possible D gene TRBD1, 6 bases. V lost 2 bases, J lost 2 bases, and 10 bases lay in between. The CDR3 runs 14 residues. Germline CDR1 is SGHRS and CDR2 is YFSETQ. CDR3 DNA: TGCGCCAGCAGCTTACTAGGACAGCAAGAGACCCAGTACTTC. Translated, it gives CASSLLGQQETQYF.

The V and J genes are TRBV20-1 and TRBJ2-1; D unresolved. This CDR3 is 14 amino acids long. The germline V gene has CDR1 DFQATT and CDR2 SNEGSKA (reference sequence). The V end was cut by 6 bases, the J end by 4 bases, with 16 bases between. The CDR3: CSAIKSPMYNEQFF. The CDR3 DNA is TGCAGTGCAATTAAGTCTCCCATGTACAATGAGCAGTTCTTC.

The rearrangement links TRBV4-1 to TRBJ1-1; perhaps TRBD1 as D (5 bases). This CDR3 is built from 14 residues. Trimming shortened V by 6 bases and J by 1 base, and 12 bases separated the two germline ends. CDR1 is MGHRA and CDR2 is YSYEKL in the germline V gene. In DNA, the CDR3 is TGCGCCAGCAGGGGGCACTTATGGAACACTGAAGCTTTCTTT. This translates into CASRGHLWNTEAFF.

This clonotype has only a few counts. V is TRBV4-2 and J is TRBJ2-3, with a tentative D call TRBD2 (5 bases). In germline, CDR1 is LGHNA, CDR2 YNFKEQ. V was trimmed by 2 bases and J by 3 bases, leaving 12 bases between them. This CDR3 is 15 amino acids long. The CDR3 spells CASSQWRRATDTQYF. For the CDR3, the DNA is TGTGCCAGCAGCCAATGGCGGCGGGCGACAGATACGCAGTATTTT.

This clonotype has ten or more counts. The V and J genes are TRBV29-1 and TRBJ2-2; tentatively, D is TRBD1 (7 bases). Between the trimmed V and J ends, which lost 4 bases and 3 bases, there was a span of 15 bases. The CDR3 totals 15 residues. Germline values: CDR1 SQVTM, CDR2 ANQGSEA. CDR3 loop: CSVGRGQLDTGELFF. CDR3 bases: TGCAGCGTTGGGAGGGGACAGTTAGACACCGGGGAGCTGTTTTTT.

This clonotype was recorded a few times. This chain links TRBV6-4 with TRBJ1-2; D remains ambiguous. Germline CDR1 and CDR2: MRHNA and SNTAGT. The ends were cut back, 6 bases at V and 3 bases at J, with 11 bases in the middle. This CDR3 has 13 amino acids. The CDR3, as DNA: TGTGCCAGCAGCCCCGCTTGGGACTATGGCTACACCTTC. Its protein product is CASSPAWDYGYTF.

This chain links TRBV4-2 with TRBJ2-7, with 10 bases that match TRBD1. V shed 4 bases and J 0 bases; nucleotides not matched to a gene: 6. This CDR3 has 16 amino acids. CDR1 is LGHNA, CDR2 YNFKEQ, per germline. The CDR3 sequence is CASSLRTGGSSYEQYF. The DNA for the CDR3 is TGTGCCAGCAGCCTACGGACAGGGGGAAGCTCCTACGAGCAGTACTTC.

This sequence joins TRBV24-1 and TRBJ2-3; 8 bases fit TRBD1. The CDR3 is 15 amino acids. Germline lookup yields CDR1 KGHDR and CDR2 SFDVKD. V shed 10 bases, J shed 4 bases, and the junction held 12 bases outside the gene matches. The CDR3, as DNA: TGTGCCACGAGTACCGGGACAGGCCCCCCAGATACGCAGTATTTT. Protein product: CATSTGTGPPDTQYF.

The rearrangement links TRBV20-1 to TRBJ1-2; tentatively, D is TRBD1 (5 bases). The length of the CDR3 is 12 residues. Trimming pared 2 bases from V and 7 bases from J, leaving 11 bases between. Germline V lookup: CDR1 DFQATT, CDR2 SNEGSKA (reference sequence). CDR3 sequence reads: CSARRTLRGYTF. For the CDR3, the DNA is TGCAGTGCTAGACGGACACTACGTGGCTACACCTTC.

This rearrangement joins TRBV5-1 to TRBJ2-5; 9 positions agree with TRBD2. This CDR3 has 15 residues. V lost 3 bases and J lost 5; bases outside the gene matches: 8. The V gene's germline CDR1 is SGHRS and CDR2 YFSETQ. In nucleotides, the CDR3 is TGCGCCAGCAGCTACGGTGCGGGAGGGCGTGAGACCCAGTACTTC. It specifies CASSYGAGGRETQYF.

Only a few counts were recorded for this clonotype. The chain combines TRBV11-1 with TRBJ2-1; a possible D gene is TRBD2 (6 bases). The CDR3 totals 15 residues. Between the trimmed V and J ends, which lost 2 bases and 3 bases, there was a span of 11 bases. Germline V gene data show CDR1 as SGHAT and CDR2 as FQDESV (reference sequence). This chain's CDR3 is CASSLSWTNYNEQFF. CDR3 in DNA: TGTGCCAGCAGCTTAAGCTGGACTAACTACAATGAGCAGTTCTTC.

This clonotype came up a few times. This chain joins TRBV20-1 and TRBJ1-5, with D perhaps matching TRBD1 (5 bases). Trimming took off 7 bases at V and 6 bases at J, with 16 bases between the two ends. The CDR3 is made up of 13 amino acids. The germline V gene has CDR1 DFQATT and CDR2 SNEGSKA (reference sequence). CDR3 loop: CSGTGGRGQPQHF. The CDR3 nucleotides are TGCAGTGGCACGGGGGGAAGGGGTCAGCCCCAGCATTTT.

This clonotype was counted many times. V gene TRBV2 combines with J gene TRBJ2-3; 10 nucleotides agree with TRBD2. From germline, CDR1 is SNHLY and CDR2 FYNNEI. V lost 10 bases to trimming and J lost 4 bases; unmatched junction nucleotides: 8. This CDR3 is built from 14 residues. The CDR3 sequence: CATLLAGDSDTQYF. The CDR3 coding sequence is TGTGCCACTCTTCTAGCGGGAGACTCAGATACGCAGTATTTT.

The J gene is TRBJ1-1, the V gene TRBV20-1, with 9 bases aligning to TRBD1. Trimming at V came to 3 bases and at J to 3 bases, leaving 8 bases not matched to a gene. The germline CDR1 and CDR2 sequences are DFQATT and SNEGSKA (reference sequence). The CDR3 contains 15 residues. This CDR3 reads CSASRQGDFDTEAFF. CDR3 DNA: TGCAGTGCTAGCAGACAGGGGGACTTTGACACTGAAGCTTTCTTT.

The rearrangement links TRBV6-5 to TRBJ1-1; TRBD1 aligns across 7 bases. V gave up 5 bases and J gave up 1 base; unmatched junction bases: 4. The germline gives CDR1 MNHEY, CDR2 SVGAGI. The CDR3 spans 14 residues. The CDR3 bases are TGTGCCAGCAGTAACCGGGACAGGAACACTGAAGCTTTCTTT. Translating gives CASSNRDRNTEAFF.